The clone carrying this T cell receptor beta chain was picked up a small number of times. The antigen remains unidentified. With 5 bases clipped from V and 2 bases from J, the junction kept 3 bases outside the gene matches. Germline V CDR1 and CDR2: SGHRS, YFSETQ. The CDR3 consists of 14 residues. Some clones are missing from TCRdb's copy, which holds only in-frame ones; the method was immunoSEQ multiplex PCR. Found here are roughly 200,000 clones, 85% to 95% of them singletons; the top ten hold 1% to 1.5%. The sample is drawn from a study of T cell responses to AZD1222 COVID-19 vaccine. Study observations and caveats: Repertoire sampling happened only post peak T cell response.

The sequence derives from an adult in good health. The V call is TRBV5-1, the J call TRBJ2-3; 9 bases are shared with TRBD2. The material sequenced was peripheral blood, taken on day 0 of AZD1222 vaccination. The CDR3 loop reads CASRWTSDTDTQYF. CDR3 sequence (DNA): TGCGCCAGCAGATGGACTAGCGACACAGATACGCAGTATTTT.